The rows below give T cell receptor beta chains drawn from one sample of a study of technical replicates of blood from several donors. Sequenced by immunoSEQ multiplex PCR; TCRdb stores in-frame clones only, minus some. The sample shows about 56,000 clones, 90% to 95% of them seen only once. The sequencing input was PBMCs. Every receptor here comes from a human donor in good health. Some clones in this sample may be carry-over from other donors' samples. CDR3s include the opening cysteine and the closing phenylalanine or tryptophan. A D gene is named only where the DNA matches it firmly. Some rows have no size entry. The others give once, few or many, or a class for an expanded clone.

size	V	D	J	DNA	CDR3
-	TRBV6-6	TRBD2	TRBJ2-7	TGTGCCAGCAGTTACTGGCGGGAGTCCCACGAGCAGTACTTC	CASSYWRESHEQYF
once	TRBV27	-	TRBJ1-1	TGTGCCAGCAGCCCCCGGGGGACCTCGAACACTGAAGCTTTCTTT	CASSPRGTSNTEAFF
-	TRBV5-4	-	TRBJ2-2	TGTGCCAGCATACAGCTTGAGCCTTGGGGGCGGGACACCGGGGAGCTGTTTTTT	CASIQLEPWGRDTGELFF
-	TRBV30	-	TRBJ1-2	TGTGCCTTGCGGGGCAAAGTCTACACCTTC	CALRGKVYTF
-	TRBV21-1	-	TRBJ1-6	TGTGCCAGCAGCAAAGCGAGGGCAGAATATAATTCACCCCTCCACTTT	CASSKARAEYNSPLHF
-	TRBV9	TRBD2	TRBJ2-1	TGTGCCAGCAGCGTAGACCCCGTTCCCGCTAGCGGGGGGCCCAGAGAGCAGTTCTTC	CASSVDPVPASGGPREQFF
once	TRBV5-4	TRBD2	TRBJ2-3	TGTGCCAGCAGCTTGTTGGCTAGCGGGAGTATAGATACGCAGTATTTT	CASSLLASGSIDTQYF
once	TRBV30	TRBD2	TRBJ2-5	TGTGCCTGGAGTGTAGGGACTAAAGAGACCCAGTACTTC	CAWSVGTKETQYF
-	TRBV18	TRBD2	TRBJ2-2	TGTGCCAGCTCACAAACTAGCGGGAGAAATACCGGGGAGCTGTTTTTT	CASSQTSGRNTGELFF
-	TRBV4-3	TRBD2	TRBJ2-2	TGCGCCAGCAGCCAAGGACTGAGCGGGGGGAACTCCGGGGAGCTGTTTTTT	CASSQGLSGGNSGELFF
-	TRBV9	-	TRBJ2-2	TGTGCCAGCAGCGTAGCGGCAGGGGTTCCCGGGGAGCTGTTTTTT	CASSVAAGVPGELFF
once	TRBV4-3	-	TRBJ1-3	TGCGCCAGCAGCCAAGTTGGGGCGACCCCGGCGGGAAACACCATATATTTT	CASSQVGATPAGNTIYF
-	TRBV29-1	TRBD1	TRBJ2-1	TGCAGCGTTCGGACAGGGGGCCTGTACTACAATGAGCAGTTCTTC	CSVRTGGLYYNEQFF
-	TRBV7-3	TRBD1	TRBJ1-2	TGTGCCAGCAGCCAAACAGGGGGCGCGCGTAATGGCTACACCTTC	CASSQTGGARNGYTF
-	TRBV7-9	TRBD1	TRBJ1-1	TGTGCCAGCAGCTTGGGACAGGGACTGAACACTGAAGCTTTCTTT	CASSLGQGLNTEAFF
-	TRBV5-4	-	TRBJ1-6	TGTGCCAGCAGCTTGTGGGGGGGCGCGGGTAATTCACCCCTCCACTTT	CASSLWGGAGNSPLHF
-	TRBV4-2	-	TRBJ1-1	TGTGCCAGCAGCCAAGATGTAGGGCAGGGGAACGCTGAAGCTTTCTTT	CASSQDVGQGNAEAFF
-	TRBV5-6	-	TRBJ2-5	TGTGCCAGCAGCTTGAGAGGTCTCCATGTGGAGACCCAGTACTTC	CASSLRGLHVETQYF
-	TRBV29-1	TRBD1	TRBJ1-2	TGCAGCGTTGAAAGACAGGGGGATGGCTACACCTTC	CSVERQGDGYTF
-	TRBV10-3	-	TRBJ1-3	TGTGCCACACGACAGTCTAGCTCTGGAAACACCATATATTTT	CATRQSSSGNTIYF
-	TRBV7-3	-	TRBJ2-1	TGTGCCAGCAGCTTAGCGACATATCAGAGGGCCAATGAGCAGTTCTTC	CASSLATYQRANEQFF
-	TRBV27	-	TRBJ2-3	TGTGCCAGCAGTTTATCCCAGAGCACAGATACGCAGTATTTT	CASSLSQSTDTQYF
few	TRBV5-4	-	TRBJ2-7	TGTGCCAGCGGTAACAGGGACGAGCAGTACTTC	CASGNRDEQYF
-	TRBV5-1	-	TRBJ1-2	TGCGCCAGCAGCTTGGGGTCGGTCAGGGGCTATGGCTACACCTTC	CASSLGSVRGYGYTF
-	TRBV5-6	TRBD1	TRBJ1-2	TGTGCCAGCAGCTCACCTACTAGGACAGGGGACTATGGCTACACCTTC	CASSSPTRTGDYGYTF
-	TRBV5-1	TRBD1	TRBJ2-7	TGCGCCAGCAGCTTGTCGGGACAGGGGACCCACGAGCAGTACTTC	CASSLSGQGTHEQYF
-	TRBV29-1	-	TRBJ2-5	TGCAGCGTTAACAGGGGGGGGAGGCAAGAGACCCAGTACTTC	CSVNRGGRQETQYF
once	TRBV18	-	TRBJ1-1	TGTGCCAGCTCTCAAAACAGGGACACTGAAGCTTTCTTT	CASSQNRDTEAFF
-	TRBV5-1	TRBD2	TRBJ2-5	TGCGCCAGCAGCTTGGGACTAGCGGTTACACAAGAGACCCAGTACTTC	CASSLGLAVTQETQYF
-	TRBV6-6	-	TRBJ2-7	TGTGCCAGCAGTGGATTCCCGGGCTCCTACGAGCAGTACTTC	CASSGFPGSYEQYF
-	TRBV29-1	TRBD1	TRBJ1-2	TGCAGCGTTGAAGAGAGGACAGGAGACAACTATGGCTACACCTTC	CSVEERTGDNYGYTF
-	TRBV12-5	TRBD2	TRBJ2-7	TGTGCTAGTGGTTTGGAACCTAGCGGGAGTAACGAGCAGTACTTC	CASGLEPSGSNEQYF
-	TRBV5-5	-	TRBJ2-2	TGTGCCAGCAGCCCCCTCCTTTCCGCCGGGGAGCTGTTTTTT	CASSPLLSAGELFF
-	TRBV10-2	-	TRBJ1-5	TGCGCCAGCAGTGACCACAATCAGCCCCAGCATTTT	CASSDHNQPQHF
-	TRBV7-6	-	TRBJ2-2	TGTGCCAGCAGCATTACAGGGCGGAACACCGGGGAGCTGTTTTTT	CASSITGRNTGELFF
-	TRBV9	TRBD2	TRBJ2-5	TGTGCCAGCAGCGTAGTGGCTAGCGGGGGTAAAGAGACCCAGTACTTC	CASSVVASGGKETQYF
-	TRBV19	TRBD1	TRBJ1-1	TGTGCCAGTAGTGCCAGGGACAGGCCCCCTGAAGCTTTCTTT	CASSARDRPPEAFF
-	TRBV6-1	-	TRBJ1-2	TGTGCCAGCAGTCCCTCGGCCCGGGTTGGCTATGGCTACACCTTC	CASSPSARVGYGYTF
-	TRBV6-1	-	TRBJ1-3	TGTGCCAGCAGTGAGAGGACTGCGACAAACACCATATATTTT	CASSERTATNTIYF
-	TRBV6-1	-	TRBJ2-1	TGTGCCAGCAGTGAAGGCGCAGGTACCTACAATGAGCAGTTCTTC	CASSEGAGTYNEQFF
few	TRBV11-2	-	TRBJ2-5	TGTGCCAGCAGCTTATCAGGGGGAGGCGAGACCCAGTACTTC	CASSLSGGGETQYF
-	TRBV4-2	-	TRBJ2-5	TGTGCCAGCAGCCAAGATGGCGGGACCCCGACCCAGTACTTC	CASSQDGGTPTQYF
-	TRBV5-1	-	TRBJ2-4	TGCGCCAGCAGTCTTCCCTCTGAGTCCACGGGATTCGGCGCCAAAAACATTCAGTACTTC	CASSLPSESTGFGAKNIQYF
many	TRBV30	-	TRBJ2-1	TGTGCCTGGAGTGGTAACTCTGACAATGAGCAGTTCTTC	CAWSGNSDNEQFF
-	TRBV4-3	TRBD2	TRBJ2-1	TGCGCCAGCAGCCAAGATAGACTAGCGGGAGAGTTGGATGAGCAGTTCTTC	CASSQDRLAGELDEQFF
-	TRBV6-1	TRBD1	TRBJ1-2	TGTGCCAGCAGTGTAGCCGGGACAGGGATTGTGTATGGCTACACCTTC	CASSVAGTGIVYGYTF
once	TRBV6-5	TRBD2	TRBJ2-7	TGTGCCAGCAGTCCCGATCTAGCGGGTAGCTACGAGCAGTACTTC	CASSPDLAGSYEQYF
-	TRBV15	-	TRBJ2-1	TGTGCCACCAGCAGAGAACTACGGTACAATGAGCAGTTCTTC	CATSRELRYNEQFF
-	TRBV4-3	-	TRBJ2-5	TGCGCCAGCAGCCAAGATCCCCACGAGGGAGAGACCCAGTACTTC	CASSQDPHEGETQYF
-	TRBV29-1	-	TRBJ1-1	TGCAGCGCCGCGTGGGGGCGAGACACTGAAGCTTTCTTT	CSAAWGRDTEAFF
-	TRBV18	TRBD1	TRBJ1-5	TGTGCCAGCTCACCACAGGGGGCGAGCAATCAGCCCCAGCATTTT	CASSPQGASNQPQHF
-	TRBV6-5	TRBD2	TRBJ2-7	TGTGCCAGCAGTTACTCGCGGCTAGCGGGGCCCTACGAGCAGTACTTC	CASSYSRLAGPYEQYF
-	TRBV6-1	TRBD2	TRBJ2-3	TGTGCCAGCAGTGAAGCTAGGGGCGGGAGCCCGCTCGATACGCAGTATTTT	CASSEARGGSPLDTQYF
-	TRBV4-1	-	TRBJ1-1	TGCGCCAGCAGGCACCCGGGACAGAACACTGAAGCTTTCTTT	CASRHPGQNTEAFF